This T cell receptor (beta chain) is from a study of identical twins. Study observations and caveats: Out-of-frame alpha sequences common to twins exhibited an excess of low generation probability.

V was pared by 3 bases and J by 3 bases, with 2 bases between. From germline, CDR1 is MRHNA and CDR2 SNTAGT. This CDR3 comprises 12 residues. TCRdb re-analysed the 5' RACE reads in MiXCR, keeping a single row per CDR3 protein. The sample lists around 240,000 distinct CDR3 sequences, under 12% occurring once. The table lists this clonotype with many counts. Its antigen is currently unknown. The clonotype originates from a man in his forties or fifties in good health. The V and J genes are TRBV6-4 and TRBJ2-2; D is ambiguous. The sample was memory T cells sorted from blood. CDR3 nucleotides: TGTGCCAGCAGTGAGGACACCGGGGAGCTGTTTTTT. Residues: CASSEDTGELFF.